The rows below give T cell receptor beta chains drawn from one sample of a study of graft-versus-host responses after intestinal transplantation. Their antigen targets remain unknown. TCRdb's copy holds only in-frame clones and misses some; the assay was immunoSEQ multiplex PCR. The sample lists 60,000 to 80,000 clones, roughly 88% occurring once. The material was unstimulated CD8+ T cells sorted from spleen or lymph node cells, obtained before intestinal transplant. The receptors here all came from a human donor who received an intestinal transplant. Both conserved end residues are part of each CDR3. Fields, in order: J gene, D gene, clone size, V gene, CDR3 DNA, CDR3 protein. A D gene is named only where the DNA matches it firmly. Clone size, where shown, is once, few, many, or a class for clones that have expanded.

J gene: TRBJ2-5
D gene: .
clone size: few
V gene: TRBV2
CDR3 DNA: TGTGCCACCCGGGGGGCTGAGGAGACCCAGTACTTC
CDR3 protein: CATRGAEETQYF

J gene: TRBJ1-4
D gene: .
clone size: once
V gene: TRBV2
CDR3 DNA: TGTGCCAGCAGTGGGGACTCTAATGAAAAACTGTTTTTT
CDR3 protein: CASSGDSNEKLFF

J gene: TRBJ2-3
D gene: .
clone size: .
V gene: TRBV19
CDR3 DNA: TGTGCCAGTAGTATGGGGAGGTCCACAGATACGCAGTATTTT
CDR3 protein: CASSMGRSTDTQYF

J gene: TRBJ1-3
D gene: .
clone size: .
V gene: TRBV7-9
CDR3 DNA: TGTGCCAGCAGCTCCCCAGGGGTCGGAAACACCATATATTTT
CDR3 protein: CASSSPGVGNTIYF

J gene: TRBJ2-7
D gene: TRBD2
clone size: .
V gene: TRBV9
CDR3 DNA: TGTGCCAGCAGCGCCAGTAGCGGGGTAAACTACGAGCAGTACTTC
CDR3 protein: CASSASSGVNYEQYF

J gene: TRBJ2-1
D gene: TRBD1
clone size: .
V gene: TRBV5-1
CDR3 DNA: TGCGCCAGCAGCTTCTCAGGGGGTATGAATGAGCAGTTCTTC
CDR3 protein: CASSFSGGMNEQFF

J gene: TRBJ1-3
D gene: .
clone size: few
V gene: TRBV5-6
CDR3 DNA: TGTGCCAGCACCACGGGCTCTGGAAACACCATATATTTT
CDR3 protein: CASTTGSGNTIYF

J gene: TRBJ1-4
D gene: .
clone size: .
V gene: TRBV7-9
CDR3 DNA: TGTGCCAGCAGCTTTAAGGGGCCTAATGAAAAACTGTTTTTT
CDR3 protein: CASSFKGPNEKLFF

J gene: TRBJ2-7
D gene: .
clone size: .
V gene: TRBV27
CDR3 DNA: TGTGCCAGCAGTTTAGCCCCGGGGGAAGGGTACGAGCAGTACTTC
CDR3 protein: CASSLAPGEGYEQYF

J gene: TRBJ1-6
D gene: .
clone size: .
V gene: TRBV7-9
CDR3 DNA: TGTGCCAGCAGCTTCGGGCAGGGGAACAATTCACCCCTCCACTTT
CDR3 protein: CASSFGQGNNSPLHF

J gene: TRBJ2-7
D gene: TRBD2
clone size: .
V gene: TRBV5-6
CDR3 DNA: TGTGCCAGCAGCTTAGCGGGGGTATCCACCTACGAGCAGTACTTC
CDR3 protein: CASSLAGVSTYEQYF

J gene: TRBJ1-2
D gene: TRBD1
clone size: .
V gene: TRBV27
CDR3 DNA: TGTGCCAGCAGTTTACAGGGGGGTAACTATGGCTACACCTTC
CDR3 protein: CASSLQGGNYGYTF

J gene: TRBJ2-5
D gene: TRBD2
clone size: .
V gene: TRBV29-1
CDR3 DNA: TGCAGCGTTGACCTGTCAGGGAGGGTTTGGGAGACCCAGTACTTC
CDR3 protein: CSVDLSGRVWETQYF

J gene: TRBJ1-2
D gene: .
clone size: once
V gene: TRBV6-5
CDR3 DNA: TGTGCCAGCAGTTACTCCGACAGATCTTTTGGCTACACCTTC
CDR3 protein: CASSYSDRSFGYTF

J gene: TRBJ2-3
D gene: TRBD1
clone size: .
V gene: TRBV7-9
CDR3 DNA: TGTGCCAGCAGCTTACTGGGACAGGGAGGCACAGATACGCAGTATTTT
CDR3 protein: CASSLLGQGGTDTQYF

J gene: TRBJ1-2
D gene: .
clone size: .
V gene: TRBV6-1
CDR3 DNA: TGTGCCAGCACCCAAAACTATGGCTACACCTTC
CDR3 protein: CASTQNYGYTF

J gene: TRBJ2-7
D gene: .
clone size: .
V gene: TRBV5-6
CDR3 DNA: TGTGCCAGCAGCTTGGGGGGAGTCCCAACCTACGAGCAGTACTTC
CDR3 protein: CASSLGGVPTYEQYF

J gene: TRBJ2-1
D gene: TRBD2
clone size: .
V gene: TRBV19
CDR3 DNA: TGTGCCAGTACCGCGGGGGGCAGCGCCTACAATGAGCAGTTCTTC
CDR3 protein: CASTAGGSAYNEQFF